This TCR beta chain appears in the sequencing data of a study of blood T cell repertoires in COVID-19. The germline gives CDR1 LGHNT, CDR2 FRNRAP. There are 12 residues in the CDR3. Trimming pared 1 base from V and 11 bases from J, leaving 11 bases between. Sequencing was performed with immunoSEQ multiplex PCR; in TCRdb, only in-frame clones are kept and a portion is missing. Seen here are 100,000 to 150,000 clones, roughly 80% observed once, and the top ten hold about 2.4%. This sequence was found in a man between 40 and 49 years old with acute COVID-19. The specimen was PBMCs or T cells enriched from blood (not recorded which). V and J are TRBV12-5 and TRBJ1-1, with D perhaps matching TRBD1 (5 bases). DNA of the CDR3: TGTGCTAGTGGTTTGGGACAGACGTATGCTTTCTTT. Amino acid sequence: CASGLGQTYAFF.